One sample yielded the 5 T cell receptor beta chains listed below, sequenced in a study of technical replicates of blood from a handful of donors. Repertoires were generated with immunoSEQ multiplex PCR, while TCRdb's copy carries only in-frame clones and drops some. This table holds around 58,000 clones, about 87% found once. Specimen: PBMCs. All receptors come from a human donor in good health. Some clones in this sample may be carry-over from other donors' samples.

The gene calls are TRBV7-2 and TRBJ2-3; 10 bases are a match to TRBD2. The CDR3 is 15 amino acids. Trimming took 7 bases from V and 6 from J; bases not matched to a gene: 10. Germline CDR1 reads SGHTA; CDR2 reads FQGNSA. The CDR3 region is CASITLAGVGDTQYF. CDR3 in DNA: TGTGCCAGCATCACGCTAGCGGGAGTAGGGGATACGCAGTATTTT. The full variable domain, its missing parts supplied by reference TRBV7-2 and TRBJ2-3, is GAGVSQSPSNKVTEKGKDVELRCDPISGHTALYWYRQSLGQGLEFLIYFQGNSAPDKSGLPSDRFSAERTGGSVSTLTIQRTQQEDSAVYLCASITLAGVGDTQYFGPGTRLTVL.

The chain has TRBV5-1 and TRBJ1-5; possible D gene TRBD1, 5 bases. Germline values: CDR1 SGHRS, CDR2 YFSETQ. V dropped 0 bases and J dropped 0 bases, with 7 bases sitting between them. The CDR3 runs 15 residues. The CDR3 DNA is TGCGCCAGCAGCTTGGAGGGGAATAGCAATCAGCCCCAGCATTTT. Residues: CASSLEGNSNQPQHF.

The genes are TRBV7-9 and TRBJ1-2, with 9 bases aligning to TRBD1. Germline V gene sequence: CDR1 SEHNR, CDR2 FQNEAQ (reference sequence). The CDR3 covers 15 residues. Unmatched junction bases numbered 10, after V lost 5 bases and J lost 6 bases. CDR3 region: CASSPRDRETNGYTF. Here the CDR3 DNA reads TGTGCCAGCAGCCCGAGGGACAGGGAGACAAATGGCTACACCTTC.

The rearrangement uses TRBV7-3 and TRBJ1-1; possible D gene TRBD1, 5 bases. This CDR3 has 13 residues. Trimming pared 2 bases from V and 3 bases from J, leaving 7 bases between. Germline CDR1 SGHTA, CDR2 FQGTGA. CDR3 amino acids: CASSLDSDTEAFF. The CDR3 region has the DNA TGTGCCAGCAGCTTAGACAGCGACACTGAAGCTTTCTTT.

The rearrangement links TRBV6-5 to TRBJ2-7; 10 bases agree with TRBD2. With V trimmed by 5 bases and J by 2 bases, 3 bases remained unmatched. The CDR3 has 14 residues. Germline values: CDR1 MNHEY, CDR2 SVGAGI. The chain's CDR3 is CASSQLAGPYEQYF. Written as DNA, the CDR3 is TGTGCCAGCAGTCAACTAGCGGGGCCCTACGAGCAGTACTTC.